Each of the 21 T cell receptor beta chains below was sequenced from the same sample in a study of blood T cell repertoires in COVID-19. Sequencing used immunoSEQ multiplex PCR; TCRdb keeps in-frame clones, though not all of them. The repertoire holds approximately 240,000 clones, with 75% to 95% as singletons. Material: PBMCs or T cells enriched from blood (not recorded which). These receptors all stem from a young woman who had recovered from COVID-19.

This rearrangement joins TRBV6-5 to TRBJ2-7; D is unclear. CDR1 and CDR2 (germline): MNHEY, SVGAGI. This CDR3 spans 15 amino acids. Trimming stripped 0 bases from V and 3 bases from J, with 12 bases between. The CDR3 nucleotides are TGTGCCAGCAGTTACTCGTGGCAGGCTCTCTACGAGCAGTACTTC. As protein: CASSYSWQALYEQYF.

The chain links TRBV6-2 or TRBV6-3 to TRBJ1-4; D is uncertain. The CDR3 is made up of 18 amino acids. With 2 bases removed from V and 0 bases from J, the gap between germline ends came to 16 bases. Germline loops: CDR1 MNHEY, CDR2 SVGEGT. The CDR3, as DNA: TGTGCCAGCAGTTACCCCACAAAATCGACTGCAACTAATGAAAAACTGTTTTTT. Amino acid sequence: CASSYPTKSTATNEKLFF.

The V and J genes are TRBV6-5 and TRBJ1-6; TRBD1 matches at 8 bases. Trimming took 5 bases from V and 3 from J; bases not matched to a gene: 3. This CDR3 contains 15 residues. CDR1 and CDR2 from the germline V gene are MNHEY and SVGAGI. CDR3: CASSTGGVYNSPLHF. CDR3 sequence (DNA): TGTGCCAGCAGTACAGGGGGTGTCTATAATTCACCCCTCCACTTT.

Here the CDR3 reads CASSQSGTANYGYTF. Written as DNA, the CDR3 is TGTGCCAGCAGCCAATCGGGGACAGCTAACTATGGCTACACCTTC. The rearrangement links TRBV4-2 to TRBJ1-2; 7 nucleotides agree with TRBD1. This CDR3 is built from 15 residues. V trimming: 2 bases; J trimming: 0 bases; junction bases outside the gene matches: 3. Germline values: CDR1 LGHNA, CDR2 YNFKEQ.

The J gene is TRBJ2-7, the V gene TRBV5-4, with TRBD2 matching 11 bases. With V trimmed by 0 bases and J by 6 bases, 2 bases remained unmatched. CDR1 is SGHNT, CDR2 YYREEE, per germline (reference sequence). This CDR3 is built from 14 residues. The CDR3 bases are TGTGCCAGCAGCTTGGCGGGACTAGCGGCCGAGCAGTACTTC. It yields the protein CASSLAGLAAEQYF.

The chain recombines TRBV2 with TRBJ1-3; 9 bases line up with TRBD1. The trim removed 6 bases at V and 4 bases at J, leaving 4 bases unmatched. Germline CDR1 reads SNHLY; CDR2 reads FYNNEI. The CDR3 is 14 residues long. CDR3 sequence: CASRRDRAGNTIYF. The CDR3 region has the DNA TGTGCCAGCAGAAGGGACAGGGCAGGAAACACCATATATTTT.

The rearrangement joins TRBV5-4 to TRBJ1-2, with TRBD1 identical over 9 bases. The V segment lost 1 base and the J segment 3 bases; nucleotides outside the gene matches: 4. The germline V gene encodes CDR1 SGHNT and CDR2 YYREEE (reference sequence). The CDR3 covers 15 residues. CDR3 nucleotide sequence: TGTGCCAGCAGCTTGTTCGACAGGGGGTACTATGGCTACACCTTC. It codes for CASSLFDRGYYGYTF.

This clone has a handful of counts. CDR3 sequence: CASSAQGLSNQPQHF. Here the CDR3 DNA reads TGTGCCAGTAGTGCTCAGGGCCTTAGCAATCAGCCCCAGCATTTT. The chain employs TRBV19 and TRBJ1-5, with D possibly matching TRBD1 (5 bases). Germline CDR1 is LNHDA and CDR2 is SQIVND (reference sequence). This CDR3 region has 15 residues. V was shortened by 5 bases and J by 0 bases, with 11 bases between the two germline ends.

The chain combines TRBV3-1 (or the pseudogene TRBV3-2) with TRBJ2-2; D perhaps matches TRBD1 (5 bases). The CDR3 sequence is 15 residues long. Germline loops: CDR1 LGHDT, CDR2 YNNKEL (reference sequence). Trimming shortened V by 0 bases and J by 2 bases, and 7 bases separated the two germline ends. The CDR3 reads CASSQDRVNTGELFF. Written as DNA, the CDR3 is TGTGCCAGCAGCCAAGACAGGGTAAACACCGGGGAGCTGTTTTTT.

This clone was counted once. The chain links TRBV2 to TRBJ2-5, with D perhaps TRBD2 (5 bases). Looked up from germline, CDR1 is SNHLY and CDR2 is FYNNEI. V lost 7 bases to trimming and J lost 2 bases, with 11 bases between them. CDR3 length: 13 amino acids. As DNA, the CDR3 is TGTGCCAGCATTGAGGGAGCGCAAGAGACCCAGTACTTC. Encoded protein: CASIEGAQETQYF.

V usage is TRBV2 and J usage is TRBJ1-2; maybe TRBD1 (5 bases). The germline CDR1 and CDR2 sequences are SNHLY and FYNNEI. With 3 bases removed from V and 5 bases from J, the gap between germline ends came to 19 bases. There are 16 residues in the CDR3. CDR3 in DNA: TGTGCCAGCAGTGAGGATGGGAGGGGCCTGGGGTATGGCTACACCTTC. Residues: CASSEDGRGLGYGYTF.

The chain carries TRBV9 and TRBJ2-5, with D possibly being TRBD1 (5 bases). The CDR3 contains 14 residues. The ends were cut back, 4 bases at V and 5 bases at J, with 15 bases in the middle. The germline CDR1 and CDR2 sequences are SGDLS and YYNGEE. The CDR3 here is CASSQSRGLETQYF. The CDR3 coding sequence is TGTGCCAGCAGCCAGAGTAGGGGCCTTGAGACCCAGTACTTC. Full variable domain (rest looked up from reference TRBV9 and TRBJ2-5): DSGVTQTPKHLITATGQRVTLRCSPRSGDLSVYWYQQSLDQGLQFLIQYYNGEERAKGNILERFSAQQFPDLHSELNLSSLELGDSALYFCASSQSRGLETQYFGPGTRLLVL.

The V and J genes are TRBV27 and TRBJ2-7, with 7 bases matching TRBD2. The CDR3 runs 14 residues. Per germline, CDR1 MNHEY and CDR2 SMNVEV (reference sequence). After removal of 6 bases from V and 0 bases from J, the junction contained 5 bases not matched to a gene. The CDR3 DNA reads as TGTGCCAGCAGCCGAGCGGGGACCTCCTACGAGCAGTACTTC. Translating it yields CASSRAGTSYEQYF.

The J gene is TRBJ1-6, the V gene TRBV28, with 8 bases aligning to TRBD1. V shed 2 bases and J 6 bases; nucleotides not matched to a gene: 6. In germline, CDR1 is MDHEN, CDR2 SYDVKM. The CDR3 spans 16 residues. The DNA for the CDR3 is TGTGCCAGCAGTTTAAAGGGCAGGGGGCCTAATTCACCCCTCCACTTT. It codes for CASSLKGRGPNSPLHF. The complete variable domain, with remaining parts taken from reference TRBV28 and TRBJ1-6, reads DVKVTQSSRYLVKRTGEKVFLECVQDMDHENMFWYRQDPGLGLRLIYFSYDVKMKEKGDIPEGYSVSREKKERFSLILESASTNQTSMYLCASSLKGRGPNSPLHFGNGTRLTVT.

The CDR3 DNA follows: TGTGCCAGCAGCGGGAACAGGATTTCACCCCTCCACTTT. It translates to CASSGNRISPLHF. V usage is TRBV7-6 and J usage is TRBJ1-6, with D perhaps TRBD1 (5 bases). This CDR3 is built from 13 residues. Germline V gene data show CDR1 as SGHVS and CDR2 as FNYEAQ. V dropped 5 bases and J dropped 9 bases, with 11 bases sitting between them.

V usage is TRBV19 and J usage is TRBJ2-7; 9 positions match TRBD1. CDR1 is LNHDA and CDR2 is SQIVND in the germline V gene (reference sequence). The CDR3 is 13 residues long. The J segment lost 6 bases and the V segment lost 3 bases, leaving 3 bases of the junction unmatched. DNA for the CDR3: TGTGCCAGTAGTATCAGGACAGGGGCCGAGCAGTACTTC. This sequence encodes CASSIRTGAEQYF.

The chain employs TRBV7-8 and TRBJ2-6; D is ambiguous. The germline V gene has CDR1 SGHVS and CDR2 FQNEAQ. The CDR3 has 17 amino acids. Trimming cost V 0 bases and J 0 bases, with 9 bases left between them. Written as DNA, the CDR3 is TGTGCCAGCAGCTTAGCGAAGCATTCCTCTGGGGCCAACGTCCTGACTTTC. Translated: CASSLAKHSSGANVLTF.

V usage is TRBV5-1 and J usage is TRBJ2-1; a possible D gene is TRBD2 (7 bases). This CDR3 has 16 amino acids. V shed 5 bases and J shed 3 bases, with 18 bases lying between them. Germline loops: CDR1 SGHRS, CDR2 YFSETQ. CDR3 nucleotide sequence: TGCGCCAGCAGGCGGGGGCAGGTTGGAAACTACAATGAGCAGTTCTTC. As protein: CASRRGQVGNYNEQFF.

The rearrangement joins TRBV18 to TRBJ1-2; D possibly corresponds to TRBD1 (5 bases). V was pared by 4 bases and J by 4 bases, with 16 bases between. This CDR3 is 15 amino acids long. The V gene's germline CDR1 is KGHSH and CDR2 LQKENI. The CDR3 coding sequence is TGTGCCAGCTCACAAGTGGGCAGGGAATTCTATGGCTACACCTTC. Translation gives CASSQVGREFYGYTF.

The chain is built from TRBV29-1 and TRBJ2-3; unclear D gene. Trimming took 4 bases from V and 4 from J, leaving 9 bases between them. The CDR3 covers 12 residues. The V gene's germline CDR1 is SQVTM and CDR2 ANQGSEA. The CDR3 is CSVGQLADTQYF. CDR3 bases: TGCAGCGTTGGGCAGTTGGCAGATACGCAGTATTTT.

The chain joins TRBV28 to TRBJ1-2; maybe TRBD1 (6 bases). CDR1 MDHEN and CDR2 SYDVKM come from the germline V gene. With 6 bases removed from V and 0 bases from J, the gap between germline ends came to 14 bases. The length of the CDR3 is 15 residues. The CDR3 bases are TGTGCCAGCAGGCGGGGGGGGGCGTCTAACTATGGCTACACCTTC. As protein: CASRRGGASNYGYTF.